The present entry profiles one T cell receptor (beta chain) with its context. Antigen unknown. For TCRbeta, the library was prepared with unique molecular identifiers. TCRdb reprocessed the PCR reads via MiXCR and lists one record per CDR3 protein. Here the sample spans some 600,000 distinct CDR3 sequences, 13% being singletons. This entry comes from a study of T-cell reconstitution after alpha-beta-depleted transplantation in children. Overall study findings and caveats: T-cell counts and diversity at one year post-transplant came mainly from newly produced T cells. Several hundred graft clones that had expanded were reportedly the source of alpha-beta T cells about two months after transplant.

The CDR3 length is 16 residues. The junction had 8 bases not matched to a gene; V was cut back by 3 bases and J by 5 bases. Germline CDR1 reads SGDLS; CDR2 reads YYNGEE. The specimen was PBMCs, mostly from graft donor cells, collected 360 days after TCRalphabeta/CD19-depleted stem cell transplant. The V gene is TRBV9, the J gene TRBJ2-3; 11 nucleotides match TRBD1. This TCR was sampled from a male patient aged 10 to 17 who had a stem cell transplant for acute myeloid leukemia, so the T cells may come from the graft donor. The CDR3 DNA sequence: TGTGCCAGCAGCGCCTCCGGGACAGGGGGTAGAGATACGCAGTATTTT. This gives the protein CASSASGTGGRDTQYF.